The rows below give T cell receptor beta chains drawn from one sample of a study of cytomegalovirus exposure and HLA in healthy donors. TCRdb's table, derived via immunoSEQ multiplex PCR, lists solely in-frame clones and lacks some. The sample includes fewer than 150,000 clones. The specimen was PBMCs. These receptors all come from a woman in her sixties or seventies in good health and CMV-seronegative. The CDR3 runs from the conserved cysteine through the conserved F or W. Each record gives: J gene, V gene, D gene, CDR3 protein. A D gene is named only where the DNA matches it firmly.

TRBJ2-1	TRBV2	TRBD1	CATGSWDRANNEQFF
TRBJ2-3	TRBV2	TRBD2	CASSEYGTSGGKGYF
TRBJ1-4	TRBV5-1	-	CASSSQGSNEKLFF
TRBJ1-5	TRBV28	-	CASSAGARGNQPQHF
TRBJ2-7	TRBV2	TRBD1	CASTWGQGGYEQYF
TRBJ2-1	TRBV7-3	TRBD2	CASSLGTSYGNEQFF
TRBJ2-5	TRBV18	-	CASSRGQGDSGRSETQYF
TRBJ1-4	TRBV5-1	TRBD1	CASKTGGTMDEKLFF
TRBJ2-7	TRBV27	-	CASSLSLLSYEQYF
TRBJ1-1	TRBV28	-	CASSGPGETMGAFF
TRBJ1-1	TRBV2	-	CATEAPANTEAFF
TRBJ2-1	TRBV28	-	CASRASGGGTNEQFF
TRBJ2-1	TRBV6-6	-	CAIQAGTRDNEQFF
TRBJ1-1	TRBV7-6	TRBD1	CASSLDGTGRNTEAFF
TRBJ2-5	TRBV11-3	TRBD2	CASSLAGGSMETQYF
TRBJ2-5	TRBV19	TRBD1	CASRSGTGGRRETQYF
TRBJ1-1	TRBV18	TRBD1	CASSQTGQGSTEAFF
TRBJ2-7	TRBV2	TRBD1	CASRKGVGTGGPYEQYF
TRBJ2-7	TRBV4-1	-	CASSQDQGAGATYEQYF
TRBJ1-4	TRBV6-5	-	CASRPGMVEKLFF
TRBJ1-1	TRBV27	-	CASSQKPTGTEAFF
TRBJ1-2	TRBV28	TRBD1	CASSSIWTGGYGYTF
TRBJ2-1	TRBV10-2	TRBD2	CASSETGGGGFF
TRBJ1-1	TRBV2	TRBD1	CASTGQVSNTEAFF
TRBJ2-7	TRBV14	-	CASSLTYEQYF
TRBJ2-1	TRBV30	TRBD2	CAWTGRGSYNEQFF